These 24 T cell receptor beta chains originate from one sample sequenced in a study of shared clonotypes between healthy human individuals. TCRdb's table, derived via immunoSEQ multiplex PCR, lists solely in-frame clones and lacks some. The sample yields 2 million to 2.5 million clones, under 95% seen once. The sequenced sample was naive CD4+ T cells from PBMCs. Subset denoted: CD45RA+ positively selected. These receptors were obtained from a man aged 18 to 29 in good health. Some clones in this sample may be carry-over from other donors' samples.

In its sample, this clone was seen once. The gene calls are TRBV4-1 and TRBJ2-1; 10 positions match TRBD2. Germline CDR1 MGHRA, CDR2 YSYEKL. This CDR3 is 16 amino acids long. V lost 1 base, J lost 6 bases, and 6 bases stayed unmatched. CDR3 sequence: CASSQGSLAGGNEQFF. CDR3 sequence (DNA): TGCGCCAGCAGCCAAGGCTCGTTAGCGGGAGGCAATGAGCAGTTCTTC.

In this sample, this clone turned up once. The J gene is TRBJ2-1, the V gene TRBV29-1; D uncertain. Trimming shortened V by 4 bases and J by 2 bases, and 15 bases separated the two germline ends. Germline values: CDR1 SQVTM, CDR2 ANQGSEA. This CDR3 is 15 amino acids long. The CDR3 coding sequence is TGCAGCGTTGGATCCCTCCTGTTGGCCTACAATGAGCAGTTCTTC. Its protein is CSVGSLLLAYNEQFF.

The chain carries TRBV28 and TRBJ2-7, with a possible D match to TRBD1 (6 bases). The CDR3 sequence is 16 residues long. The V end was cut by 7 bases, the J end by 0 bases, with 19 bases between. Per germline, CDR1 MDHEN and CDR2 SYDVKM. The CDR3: CASILSPQGSSYEQYF. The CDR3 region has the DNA TGTGCCAGCATACTCTCCCCCCAGGGGAGCTCCTACGAGCAGTACTTC.

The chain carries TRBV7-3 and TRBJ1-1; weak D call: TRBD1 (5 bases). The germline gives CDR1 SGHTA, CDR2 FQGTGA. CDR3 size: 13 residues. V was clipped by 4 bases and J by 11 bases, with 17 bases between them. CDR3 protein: CASSSTRDQLAFF. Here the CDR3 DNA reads TGTGCCAGCAGCTCGACAAGGGACCAGCTCGCTTTCTTT.

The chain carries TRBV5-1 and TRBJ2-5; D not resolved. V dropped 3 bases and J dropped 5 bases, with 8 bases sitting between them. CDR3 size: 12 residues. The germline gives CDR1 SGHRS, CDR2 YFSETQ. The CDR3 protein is CASSSEWETQYF. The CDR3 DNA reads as TGCGCCAGCAGCTCGGAGTGGGAGACCCAGTACTTC. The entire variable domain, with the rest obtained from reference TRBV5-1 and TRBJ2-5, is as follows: KAGVTQTPRYLIKTRGQQVTLSCSPISGHRSVSWYQQTPGQGLQFLFEYFSETQRNKGNFPGRFSGRQFSNSRSEMNVSTLELGDSALYLCASSSEWETQYFGPGTRLLVL.

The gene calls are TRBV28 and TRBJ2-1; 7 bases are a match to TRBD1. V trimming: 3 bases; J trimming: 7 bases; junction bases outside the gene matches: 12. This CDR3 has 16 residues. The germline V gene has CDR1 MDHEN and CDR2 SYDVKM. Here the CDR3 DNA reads TGTGCCAGCAGTTTTCCGGACAGGTTAGGATGGAATGAGCAGTTCTTC. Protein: CASSFPDRLGWNEQFF.

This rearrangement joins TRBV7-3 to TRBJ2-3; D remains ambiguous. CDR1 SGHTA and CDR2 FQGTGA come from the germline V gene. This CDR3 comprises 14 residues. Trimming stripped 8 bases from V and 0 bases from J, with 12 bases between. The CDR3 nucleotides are TGTGCCAGCGCCAGGCTCCAAAGCACAGATACGCAGTATTTT. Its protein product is CASARLQSTDTQYF.

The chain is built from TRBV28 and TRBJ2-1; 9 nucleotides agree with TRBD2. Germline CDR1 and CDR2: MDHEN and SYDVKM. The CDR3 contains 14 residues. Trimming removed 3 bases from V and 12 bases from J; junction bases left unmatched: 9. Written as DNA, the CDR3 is TGTGCCAGCAGTTTTAGCGGGAGTGCCCAGGGGCAGTTCTTC. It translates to CASSFSGSAQGQFF.

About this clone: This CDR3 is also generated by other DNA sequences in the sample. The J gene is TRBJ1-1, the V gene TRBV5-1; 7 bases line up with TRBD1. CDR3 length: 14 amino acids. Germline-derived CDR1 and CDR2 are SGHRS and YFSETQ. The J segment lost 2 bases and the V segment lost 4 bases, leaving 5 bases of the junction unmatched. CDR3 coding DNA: TGCGCCAGCAGCCCGGACAGGCCCAACACTGAAGCTTTCTTT. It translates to CASSPDRPNTEAFF.

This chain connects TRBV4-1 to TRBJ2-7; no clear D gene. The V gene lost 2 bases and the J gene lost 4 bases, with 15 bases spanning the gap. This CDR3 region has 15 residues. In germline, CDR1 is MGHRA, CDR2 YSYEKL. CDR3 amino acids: CASSQSLSFQYEQYF. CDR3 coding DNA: TGCGCCAGCAGCCAAAGCTTGAGTTTCCAGTACGAGCAGTACTTC.

In nucleotides, the CDR3 is TGTGCCAGCAGGGGACTAGCGCGAGGTGAGCAGTACTTC. It translates to CASRGLARGEQYF. The chain links TRBV2 to TRBJ2-7; 10 bases are shared with TRBD2. The junction had 6 bases not matched to a gene; V was cut back by 6 bases and J by 7 bases. Germline values: CDR1 SNHLY, CDR2 FYNNEI. This CDR3 has 13 amino acids. The full variable domain, completed using reference TRBV2 and TRBJ2-7, is EPEVTQTPSHQVTQMGQEVILRCVPISNHLYFYWYRQILGQKVEFLVSFYNNEISEKSEIFDDQFSVERPDGSNFTLKIRSTKLEDSAMYFCASRGLARGEQYFGPGTRLTVT.

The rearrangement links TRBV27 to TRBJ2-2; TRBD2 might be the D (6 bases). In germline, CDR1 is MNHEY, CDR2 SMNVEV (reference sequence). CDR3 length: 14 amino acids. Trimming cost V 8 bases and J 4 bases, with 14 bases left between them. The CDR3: CASGLGRGTGELFF. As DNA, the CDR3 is TGTGCCAGCGGTCTGGGGCGGGGCACCGGGGAGCTGTTTTTT.

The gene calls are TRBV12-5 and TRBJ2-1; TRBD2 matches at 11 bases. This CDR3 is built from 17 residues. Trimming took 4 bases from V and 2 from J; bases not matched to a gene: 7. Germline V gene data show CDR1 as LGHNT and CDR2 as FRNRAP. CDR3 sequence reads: CASGWGGLAGPYNEQFF. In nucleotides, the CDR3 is TGTGCTAGTGGTTGGGGTGGACTAGCGGGTCCCTACAATGAGCAGTTCTTC. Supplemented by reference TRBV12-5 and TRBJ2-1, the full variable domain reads DARVTQTPRHKVTEMGQEVTMRCQPILGHNTVFWYRQTMMQGLELLAYFRNRAPLDDSGMPKDRFSAEMPDATLATLKIQPSEPRDSAVYFCASGWGGLAGPYNEQFFGPGTRLTVL.

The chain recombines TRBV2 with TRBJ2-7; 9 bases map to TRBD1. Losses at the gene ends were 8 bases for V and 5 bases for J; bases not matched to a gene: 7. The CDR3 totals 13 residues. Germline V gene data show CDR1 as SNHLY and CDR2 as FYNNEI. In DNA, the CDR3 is TGTGCCAGCGAGTTGGGACAGGGCAACGAGCAGTACTTC. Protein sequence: CASELGQGNEQYF.

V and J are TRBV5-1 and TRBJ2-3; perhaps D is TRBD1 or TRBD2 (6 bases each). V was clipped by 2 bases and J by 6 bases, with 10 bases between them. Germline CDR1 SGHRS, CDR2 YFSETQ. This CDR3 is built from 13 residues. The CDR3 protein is CASSFGGEDTQYF. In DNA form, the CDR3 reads TGCGCCAGCAGCTTCGGGGGCGAGGATACGCAGTATTTT.

Written as DNA, the CDR3 is TGTGCCAGCAGCGTAGGCGGGCGGGACAATGAGCAGTTCTTC. Protein: CASSVGGRDNEQFF. This rearrangement joins TRBV9 to TRBJ2-1; D may be TRBD2 (5 bases). Germline V gene lookup returns CDR1 SGDLS and CDR2 YYNGEE. V was pared by 0 bases and J by 5 bases, with 9 bases between. The CDR3 is 14 residues long.

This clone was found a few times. The CDR3 protein is CASSPPRPVDTEAFF. In DNA, the CDR3 is TGTGCCAGCAGTCCGCCGCGTCCCGTGGACACTGAAGCTTTCTTT. The V gene is TRBV28, the J gene TRBJ1-1; no clear D. From germline, CDR1 is MDHEN and CDR2 SYDVKM. The CDR3 loop spans 15 amino acids. V was cut by 5 bases and J by 3 bases, with 16 bases left in between.

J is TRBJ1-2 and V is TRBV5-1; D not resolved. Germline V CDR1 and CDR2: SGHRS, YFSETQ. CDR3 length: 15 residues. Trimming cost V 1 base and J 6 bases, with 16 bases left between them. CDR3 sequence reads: CASSLLPGSGNGYTF. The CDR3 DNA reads TGCGCCAGCAGCTTGCTTCCGGGCTCGGGGAATGGCTACACCTTC.

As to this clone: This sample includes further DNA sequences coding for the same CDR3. The CDR3 region is CASSLASGYTGELFF. In nucleotides, the CDR3 is TGCGCCAGCAGCTTGGCTAGCGGATACACCGGGGAGCTGTTTTTT. This chain joins TRBV5-1 and TRBJ2-2; 7 positions agree with TRBD2. From germline, CDR1 is SGHRS and CDR2 YFSETQ. The V and J ends lost 0 bases and 3 bases, in that order; junction bases with no gene match: 2. The CDR3 loop spans 15 amino acids.

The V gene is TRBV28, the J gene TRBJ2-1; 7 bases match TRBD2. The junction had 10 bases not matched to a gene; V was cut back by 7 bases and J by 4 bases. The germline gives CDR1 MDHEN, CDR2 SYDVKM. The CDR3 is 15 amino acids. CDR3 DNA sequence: TGTGCCAGCAATACTGCGGGGCGGGAGTACAATGAGCAGTTCTTC. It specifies CASNTAGREYNEQFF. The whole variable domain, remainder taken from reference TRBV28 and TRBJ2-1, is DVKVTQSSRYLVKRTGEKVFLECVQDMDHENMFWYRQDPGLGLRLIYFSYDVKMKEKGDIPEGYSVSREKKERFSLILESASTNQTSMYLCASNTAGREYNEQFFGPGTRLTVL.

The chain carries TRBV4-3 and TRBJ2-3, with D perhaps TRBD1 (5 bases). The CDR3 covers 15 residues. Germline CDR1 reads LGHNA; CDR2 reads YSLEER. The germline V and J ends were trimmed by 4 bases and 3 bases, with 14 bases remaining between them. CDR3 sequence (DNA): TGCGCCAGCAGCCGAAAGGGGTCCGGGACAGATACGCAGTATTTT. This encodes CASSRKGSGTDTQYF.

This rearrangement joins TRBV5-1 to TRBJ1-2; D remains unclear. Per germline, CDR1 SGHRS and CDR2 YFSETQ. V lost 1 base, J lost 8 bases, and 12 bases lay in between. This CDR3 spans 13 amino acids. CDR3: CASSLSSSGGYTF. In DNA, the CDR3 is TGCGCCAGCAGCTTGTCCTCCTCGGGCGGCTACACCTTC.

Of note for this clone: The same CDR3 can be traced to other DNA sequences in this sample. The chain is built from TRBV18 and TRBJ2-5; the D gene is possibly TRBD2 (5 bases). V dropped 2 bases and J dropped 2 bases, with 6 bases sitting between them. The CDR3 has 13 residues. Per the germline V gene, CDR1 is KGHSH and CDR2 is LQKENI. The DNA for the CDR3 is TGTGCCAGCTCACCAAGACTACAAGAGACCCAGTACTTC. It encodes CASSPRLQETQYF.

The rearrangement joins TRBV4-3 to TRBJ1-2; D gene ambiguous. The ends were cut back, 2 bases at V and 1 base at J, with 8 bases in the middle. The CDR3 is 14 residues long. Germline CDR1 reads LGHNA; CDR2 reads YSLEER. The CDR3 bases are TGCGCCAGCAGCCAATATAAAGTTAACTATGGCTACACCTTC. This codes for CASSQYKVNYGYTF.